This T cell receptor beta chain originates from a study of vaccination and CD4 T cells after COVID-19. At the Johns Hopkins FTIC core, DNA taken from cultured CD4+ T cells was sequenced by way of the Oncomine TCR Beta short-read assay. TCRdb passed the PCR reads through MiXCR, listing each CDR3 protein once. Of fewer than 9,500 distinct CDR3 sequences in the sample, roughly 50% are singletons; the top ten hold roughly 17%. The treatment: roughly 11-day PBMC culture with coronavirus spike peptide pools or control peptides (ViraFEST assay). Researchers collected the unexposed donor's CD4+ T cells before the COVID-19 pandemic (2011-2018). About this clonotype itself: Its antigen is unidentified.

The CDR3 has 13 residues. V was pared by 7 bases and J by 4 bases, with 13 bases between. This receptor was taken from a human donor in good health. Sequenced: CD4+ T cells from blood, cultured in vitro. The chain joins TRBV12-3 or TRBV12-4 to TRBJ1-1, with D maybe TRBD1 (5 bases). The CDR3 DNA is TGTGCCAGCAAACGGACGGGACTCACTGAAGCTTTCTTT. Translating gives CASKRTGLTEAFF.